These 2 T cell receptor beta chains came from one sample sequenced in a study of tumor-infiltrating T cells and Merkel cell polyomavirus. In the study overall: The T cells studied were KLL-specific CD8+ cells against Merkel polyomavirus.

Every patient's tumor was robustly positive for Merkel cell polyomavirus Large T antigen on immunohistochemistry. The method was immunoSEQ multiplex PCR; TCRdb's version includes in-frame clones alone and lacks a portion of them. The sample lists more than 20,000 clones; roughly 87% were seen once. Sequencing input: lymph node tissue. The receptors were sampled from a man aged 50 to 59 with Merkel cell carcinoma.

The rearrangement links TRBV28 to TRBJ1-5; 7 bases are a match to TRBD1. V dropped 9 bases and J dropped 13; count of bases not matched to a gene: 9. This CDR3 region has 11 residues. Germline V CDR1 and CDR2: MDHEN, SYDVKM. The CDR3: CASLTRDRQHF. CDR3 sequence (DNA): TGTGCCAGTCTGACCCGGGACAGACAGCATTTT.

The rearrangement links TRBV7-2 to TRBJ2-2, with D uncertain. Looked up from germline, CDR1 is SGHTA and CDR2 is FQGNSA. V gave up 1 base and J gave up 5 bases, with 11 bases separating them. CDR3 length: 15 amino acids. CDR3 amino acids: CASSLVGSQTGELFF. CDR3 bases: TGTGCCAGCAGCTTAGTCGGGTCTCAGACCGGGGAGCTGTTTTTT.